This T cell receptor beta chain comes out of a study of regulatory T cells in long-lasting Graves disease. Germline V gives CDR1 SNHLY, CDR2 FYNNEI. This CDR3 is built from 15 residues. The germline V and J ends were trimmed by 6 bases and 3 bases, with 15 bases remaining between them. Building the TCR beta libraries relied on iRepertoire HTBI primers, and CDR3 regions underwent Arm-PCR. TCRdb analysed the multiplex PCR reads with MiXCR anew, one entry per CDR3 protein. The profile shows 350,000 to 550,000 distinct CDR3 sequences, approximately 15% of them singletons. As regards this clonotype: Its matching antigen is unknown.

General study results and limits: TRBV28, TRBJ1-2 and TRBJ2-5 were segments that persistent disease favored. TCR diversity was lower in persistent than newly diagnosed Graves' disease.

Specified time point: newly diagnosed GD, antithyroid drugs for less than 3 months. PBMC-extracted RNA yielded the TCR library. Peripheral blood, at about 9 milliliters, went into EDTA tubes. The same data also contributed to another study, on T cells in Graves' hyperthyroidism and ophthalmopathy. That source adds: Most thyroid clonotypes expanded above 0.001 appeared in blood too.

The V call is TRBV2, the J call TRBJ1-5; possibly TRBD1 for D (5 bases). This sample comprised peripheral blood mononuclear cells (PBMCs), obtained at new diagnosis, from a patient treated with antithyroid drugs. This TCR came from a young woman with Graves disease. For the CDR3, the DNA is TGTGCCAGCAGAGCCATTACAGGACCCAATCAGCCCCAGCATTTT. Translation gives CASRAITGPNQPQHF.